The 15 T cell receptor beta chains below come from one sample, sequenced in a study of memory CD4+ T cells and cytomegalovirus serostatus. The sort gate was single viable CD3+CD4+CD8-CD45RO+ cells for memory CD4+ T cells. This table comes from immunoSEQ multiplex PCR, and its TCRdb copy is limited to in-frame clones, with some not included. The sample has tens of thousands of clones, about three quarters seen once; the top ten hold about 1.3%. The specimen was memory CD4+ T cells from blood. The receptor source for this set is an adult in good health and CMV-seropositive.

J is TRBJ2-1 and V is TRBV5-5; D gene unclear. Germline-derived CDR1 and CDR2 are SGHKS and YYEKEE (reference sequence). V lost 0 bases and J lost 3, with 10 bases in between. This CDR3 contains 15 residues. The CDR3 sequence: CASSLEGLNYNEQFF. Written as DNA, the CDR3 is TGTGCCAGCAGCTTGGAAGGATTAAACTACAATGAGCAGTTCTTC.

A few counts support this clone. The chain employs TRBV7-2 and TRBJ1-1; D gene ambiguous. With 2 bases removed from V and 0 bases from J, the gap between germline ends came to 7 bases. The germline CDR1 and CDR2 sequences are SGHTA and FQGNSA. The CDR3 length is 14 residues. The chain's CDR3 is CASSLSGMNTEAFF. CDR3 nucleotide sequence: TGTGCCAGCAGCTTAAGCGGGATGAACACTGAAGCTTTCTTT.

The chain has TRBV9 and TRBJ2-7; 9 nucleotides line up with TRBD1. CDR1 SGDLS and CDR2 YYNGEE come from the germline V gene. After removal of 0 bases from V and 5 bases from J, the junction contained 15 bases not matched to a gene. The CDR3 runs to 18 residues. In DNA, the CDR3 is TGTGCCAGCAGCGTAGACCCTTCCGGGACAGGGATTAAGAACGAGCAGTACTTC. This encodes CASSVDPSGTGIKNEQYF.

This rearrangement joins TRBV5-4 to TRBJ1-1, with TRBD1 identical over 10 bases. CDR1 and CDR2 (germline): SGHNT, YYREEE (reference sequence). The CDR3 loop spans 16 amino acids. The V and J ends lost 4 bases and 2 bases, in that order; junction bases with no gene match: 8. CDR3 DNA: TGTGCCAGCAGCCTAGGGGGACAGGGGTTTAACACTGAAGCTTTCTTT. Translation: CASSLGGQGFNTEAFF.

The CDR3 DNA follows: TGCGCCAGCAGCCTGACTTCGAGCAGAGTGATTGAGCAGTTCTTC. Encoded protein: CASSLTSSRVIEQFF. This chain connects TRBV4-1 to TRBJ2-1, with D unclear. Germline CDR1 MGHRA, CDR2 YSYEKL. The V and J ends lost 4 bases and 9 bases respectively, with 19 bases between them. The CDR3 runs to 15 residues.

The table lists this clone with a few counts. The chain is built from TRBV28 and TRBJ1-2; no clear D gene. CDR1 MDHEN and CDR2 SYDVKM come from the germline V gene. V shed 5 bases and J shed 3 bases, with 4 bases lying between them. The CDR3 runs to 11 residues. CDR3 coding DNA: TGTGCCAGCAGTAGGGACTATGGCTACACCTTC. Amino acid sequence: CASSRDYGYTF.

V is TRBV30 and J is TRBJ2-7; D is perhaps TRBD1 or TRBD2 (5 bases each). V was pared by 1 base and J by 3 bases, with 13 bases between. This CDR3 region has 14 residues. Germline CDR1 and CDR2: GTSNPN and SVGIG (reference sequence). The CDR3: CAWSGDGTDYEQYF. CDR3 bases: TGTGCCTGGAGTGGGGACGGGACGGACTACGAGCAGTACTTC.

The V call is TRBV5-1, the J call TRBJ2-3, with D perhaps matching TRBD1 (6 bases). In germline, CDR1 is SGHRS, CDR2 YFSETQ. Trimming removed 3 bases from V and 1 base from J, with 21 bases in between. The CDR3 length is 18 residues. The CDR3 DNA sequence: TGCGCCAGCAGCTCCCACAGGACCCGGGACAAACGCACAGATACGCAGTATTTT. Amino acids: CASSSHRTRDKRTDTQYF.

CDR3 coding DNA: TGTGCCAGTAGTATTAGATCAGATTCACCCCTCCACTTT. Amino acids: CASSIRSDSPLHF. The chain recombines TRBV19 with TRBJ1-6; D unclear. V was shortened by 3 bases and J by 8 bases, with 8 bases between the two germline ends. The CDR3 consists of 13 residues. Per germline, CDR1 LNHDA and CDR2 SQIVND (reference sequence).

V and J are TRBV10-2 and TRBJ2-7; 8 bases align to TRBD2. V lost 4 bases, J lost 2 bases, and 16 bases stayed unmatched. The germline gives CDR1 WSHSY, CDR2 SAAADI. The CDR3 covers 18 residues. The DNA for the CDR3 is TGCGCCAGCAGTGGCCCTCCCGGGGGGGGCGGGACTACCTACGAGCAGTACTTC. Its protein product is CASSGPPGGGGTTYEQYF.

The chain couples TRBV5-6 to TRBJ1-1; maybe TRBD1 (5 bases). The CDR3 runs to 13 residues. The V end was cut by 5 bases, the J end by 7 bases, with 15 bases between. Germline CDR1 reads SGHDT; CDR2 reads YYEEEE. As DNA, the CDR3 is TGTGCCAGCAGTCCTTTAGGGGCCGGTGAAGCTTTCTTT. It translates to CASSPLGAGEAFF.

This clone came up once. J is TRBJ2-7 and V is TRBV18; D not certain. The germline V gene has CDR1 KGHSH and CDR2 LQKENI. CDR3 length: 14 amino acids. V shed 1 base and J shed 7 bases, with 14 bases lying between them. The CDR3 DNA reads TGTGCCAGCTCACCACTGGACGGGCAGCTTGAGCAGTACTTC. Translated, it gives CASSPLDGQLEQYF.

This chain connects TRBV7-2 to TRBJ1-4, with D uncertain. CDR3 length: 14 amino acids. Trimming removed 5 bases from V and 7 bases from J, with 14 bases in between. Germline assignment: CDR1 SGHTA and CDR2 FQGNSA. The CDR3 coding sequence is TGTGCCAGCAGCCGAAAGGTTGCTAGTGAAAAACTGTTTTTT. Encoded protein: CASSRKVASEKLFF.

The gene calls are TRBV19 and TRBJ2-1; D gene uncertain. Trimming took 2 bases from V and 4 from J, leaving 0 bases between them. Germline CDR1 reads LNHDA; CDR2 reads SQIVND (reference sequence). This CDR3 has 11 residues. The CDR3 reads CASSIYNEQFF. The CDR3 DNA reads as TGTGCCAGTAGTATATACAATGAGCAGTTCTTC.

The rearrangement joins TRBV25-1 to TRBJ1-5; maybe TRBD1 (5 bases). The ends were cut back, 7 bases at V and 4 bases at J, with 26 bases in the middle. The CDR3 runs 18 residues. Germline CDR1 reads MGHDK; CDR2 reads SYGVNS. As DNA, the CDR3 is TGTGCCAGCACCCGAAGACGGGGGATTGAGGTATTGAATCAGCCCCAGCATTTT. Translated: CASTRRRGIEVLNQPQHF.